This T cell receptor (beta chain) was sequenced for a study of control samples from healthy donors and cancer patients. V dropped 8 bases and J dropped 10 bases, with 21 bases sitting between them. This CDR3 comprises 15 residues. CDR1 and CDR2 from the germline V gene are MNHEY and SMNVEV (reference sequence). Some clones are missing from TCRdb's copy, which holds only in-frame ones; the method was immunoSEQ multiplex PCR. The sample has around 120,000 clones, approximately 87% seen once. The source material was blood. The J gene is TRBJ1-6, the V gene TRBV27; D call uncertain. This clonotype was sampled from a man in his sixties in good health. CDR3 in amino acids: CASSWSGQSPSPLHF. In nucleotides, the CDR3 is TGTGCCAGCTCCTGGTCCGGGCAATCTCCATCACCCCTCCACTTT.